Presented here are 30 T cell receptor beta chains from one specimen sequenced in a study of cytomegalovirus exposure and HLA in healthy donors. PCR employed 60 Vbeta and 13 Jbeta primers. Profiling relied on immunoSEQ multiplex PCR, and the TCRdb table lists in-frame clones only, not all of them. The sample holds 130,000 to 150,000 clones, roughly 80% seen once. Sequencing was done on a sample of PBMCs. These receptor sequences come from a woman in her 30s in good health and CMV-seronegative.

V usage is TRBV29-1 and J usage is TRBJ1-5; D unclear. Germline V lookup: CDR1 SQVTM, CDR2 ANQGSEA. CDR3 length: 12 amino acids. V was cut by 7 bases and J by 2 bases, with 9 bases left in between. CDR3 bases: TGCAGCGGCGGAGAGCGCAATCAGCCCCAGCATTTT. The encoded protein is CSGGERNQPQHF.

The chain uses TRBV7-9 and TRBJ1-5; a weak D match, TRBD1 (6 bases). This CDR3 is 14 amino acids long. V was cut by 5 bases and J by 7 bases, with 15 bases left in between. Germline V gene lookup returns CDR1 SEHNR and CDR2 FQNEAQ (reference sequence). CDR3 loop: CASSARDTHQPQHF. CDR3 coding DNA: TGTGCCAGCAGCGCCCGGGACACCCACCAGCCCCAGCATTTT.

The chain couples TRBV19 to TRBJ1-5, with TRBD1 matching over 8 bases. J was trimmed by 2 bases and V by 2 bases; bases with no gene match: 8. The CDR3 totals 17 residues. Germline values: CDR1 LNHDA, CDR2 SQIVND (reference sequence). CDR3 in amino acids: CASSISRGPAGNQPQHF. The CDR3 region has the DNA TGTGCCAGTAGTATATCCAGGGGGCCTGCGGGCAATCAGCCCCAGCATTTT.

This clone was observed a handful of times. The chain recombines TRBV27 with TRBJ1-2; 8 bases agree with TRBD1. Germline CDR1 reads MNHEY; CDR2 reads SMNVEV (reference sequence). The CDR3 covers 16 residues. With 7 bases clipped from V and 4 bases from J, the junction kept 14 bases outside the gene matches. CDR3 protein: CASTTAGGDAGYGYTF. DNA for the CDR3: TGTGCCAGCACTACGGCAGGGGGCGACGCCGGCTATGGCTACACCTTC.

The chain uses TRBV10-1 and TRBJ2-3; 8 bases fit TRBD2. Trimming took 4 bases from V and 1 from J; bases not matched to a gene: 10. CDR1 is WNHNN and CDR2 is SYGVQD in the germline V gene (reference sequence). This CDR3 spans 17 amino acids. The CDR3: CASSGSSGATRTDTQYF. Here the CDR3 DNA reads TGCGCCAGCAGTGGGAGTAGCGGGGCGACCCGCACAGATACGCAGTATTTT.

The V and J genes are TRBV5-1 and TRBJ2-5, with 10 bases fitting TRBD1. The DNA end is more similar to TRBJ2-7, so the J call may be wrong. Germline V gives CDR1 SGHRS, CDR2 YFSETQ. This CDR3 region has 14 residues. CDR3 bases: TGCGCCAGCAGATCTGGGACAGGGGTCTACGAGCAGTACTTC. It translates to CASRSGTGVYEQYF.

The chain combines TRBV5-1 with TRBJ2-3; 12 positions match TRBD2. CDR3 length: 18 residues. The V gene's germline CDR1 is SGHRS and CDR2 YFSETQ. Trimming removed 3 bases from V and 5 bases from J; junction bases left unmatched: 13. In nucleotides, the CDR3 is TGCGCCAGCAGCTCTCCCCCGGGACTAGCGGGCGATAGAGATACGCAGTATTTT. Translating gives CASSSPPGLAGDRDTQYF.

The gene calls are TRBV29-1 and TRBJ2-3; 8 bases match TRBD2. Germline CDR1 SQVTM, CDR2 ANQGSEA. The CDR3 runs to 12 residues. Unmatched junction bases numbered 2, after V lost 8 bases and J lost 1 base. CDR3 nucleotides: TGCAGCCGGGGGGGCTGCACAGATACGCAGTATTTT. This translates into CSRGGCTDTQYF.

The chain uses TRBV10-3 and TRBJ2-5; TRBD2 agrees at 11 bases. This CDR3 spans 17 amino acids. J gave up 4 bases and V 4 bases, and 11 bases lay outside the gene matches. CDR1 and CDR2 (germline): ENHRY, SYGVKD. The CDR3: CAISGSGLAERGETQYF. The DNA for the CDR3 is TGTGCCATCAGTGGTTCGGGACTAGCGGAGAGGGGAGAGACCCAGTACTTC.

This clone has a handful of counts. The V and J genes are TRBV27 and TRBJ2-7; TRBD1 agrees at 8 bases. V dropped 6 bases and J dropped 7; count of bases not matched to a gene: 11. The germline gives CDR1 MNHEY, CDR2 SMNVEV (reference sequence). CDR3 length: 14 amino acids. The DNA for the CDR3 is TGTGCCAGCAGCCCCGGGCAGGGGGCAGGGGAGCAGTACTTC. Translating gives CASSPGQGAGEQYF.

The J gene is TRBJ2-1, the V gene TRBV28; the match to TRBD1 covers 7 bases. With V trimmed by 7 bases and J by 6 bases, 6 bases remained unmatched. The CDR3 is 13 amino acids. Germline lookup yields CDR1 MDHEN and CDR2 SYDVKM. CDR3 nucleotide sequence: TGTGCCAGCAATCACAGGGGCATCAATGAGCAGTTCTTC. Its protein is CASNHRGINEQFF.

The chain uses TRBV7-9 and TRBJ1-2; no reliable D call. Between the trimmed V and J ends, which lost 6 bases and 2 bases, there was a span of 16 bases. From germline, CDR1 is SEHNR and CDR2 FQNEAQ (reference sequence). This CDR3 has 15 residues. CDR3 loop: CASSSITGTNYGYTF. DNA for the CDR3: TGTGCCAGCAGTTCGATAACGGGAACCAACTATGGCTACACCTTC. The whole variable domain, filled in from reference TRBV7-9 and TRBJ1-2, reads DTGVSQNPRHKITKRGQNVTFRCDPISEHNRLYWYRQTLGQGPEFLTYFQNEAQLEKSRLLSDRFSAERPKGSFSTLEIQRTEQGDSAMYLCASSSITGTNYGYTFGSGTRLTVV.

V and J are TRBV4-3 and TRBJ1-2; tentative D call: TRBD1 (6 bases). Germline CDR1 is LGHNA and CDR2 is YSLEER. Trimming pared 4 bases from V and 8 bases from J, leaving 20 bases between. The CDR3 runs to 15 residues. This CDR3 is CASSPGGGFPGGYTF. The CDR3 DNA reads TGCGCCAGCAGCCCTGGCGGGGGCTTCCCTGGGGGCTACACCTTC.

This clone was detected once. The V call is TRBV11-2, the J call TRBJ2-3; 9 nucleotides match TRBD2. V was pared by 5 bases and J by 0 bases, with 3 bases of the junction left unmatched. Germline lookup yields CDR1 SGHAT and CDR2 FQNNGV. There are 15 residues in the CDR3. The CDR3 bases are TGTGCCAGCAGCCCCGGACTAGCGAGCACAGATACGCAGTATTTT. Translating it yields CASSPGLASTDTQYF.

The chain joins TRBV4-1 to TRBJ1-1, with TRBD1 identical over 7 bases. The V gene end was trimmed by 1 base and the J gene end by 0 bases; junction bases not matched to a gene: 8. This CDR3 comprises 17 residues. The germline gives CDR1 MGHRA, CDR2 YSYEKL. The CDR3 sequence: CASSQATGTDMNTEAFF. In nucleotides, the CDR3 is TGCGCCAGCAGCCAAGCTACCGGGACAGATATGAACACTGAAGCTTTCTTT.

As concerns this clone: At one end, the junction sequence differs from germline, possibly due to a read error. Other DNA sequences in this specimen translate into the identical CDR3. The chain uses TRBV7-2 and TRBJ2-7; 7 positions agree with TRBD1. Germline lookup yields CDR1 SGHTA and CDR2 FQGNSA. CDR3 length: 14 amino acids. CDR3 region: CASSLRQGPYEQYF. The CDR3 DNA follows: TGTGCCAGCAGCTTAAGACAGGGTCCCTACGAGCAGTACTTT.

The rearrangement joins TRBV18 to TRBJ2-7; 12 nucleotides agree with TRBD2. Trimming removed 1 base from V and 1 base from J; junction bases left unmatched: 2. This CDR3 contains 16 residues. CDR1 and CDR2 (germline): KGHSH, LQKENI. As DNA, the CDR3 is TGTGCCAGCTCACCACGGACTAGCGGGGCTTCCTACGAGCAGTACTTC. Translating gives CASSPRTSGASYEQYF. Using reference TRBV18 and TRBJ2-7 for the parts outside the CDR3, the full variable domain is NAGVMQNPRHLVRRRGQEARLRCSPMKGHSHVYWYRQLPEEGLKFMVYLQKENIIDESGMPKERFSAEFPKEGPSILRIQQVVRGDSAAYFCASSPRTSGASYEQYFGPGTRLTVT.

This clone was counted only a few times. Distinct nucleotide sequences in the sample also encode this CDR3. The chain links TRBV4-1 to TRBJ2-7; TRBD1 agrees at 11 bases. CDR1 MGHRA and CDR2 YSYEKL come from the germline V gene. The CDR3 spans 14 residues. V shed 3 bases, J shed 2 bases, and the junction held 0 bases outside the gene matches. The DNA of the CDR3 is TGCGCCAGCAGCCAGGGACAGGGGGCCTACGAGCAGTACTTC. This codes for CASSQGQGAYEQYF.

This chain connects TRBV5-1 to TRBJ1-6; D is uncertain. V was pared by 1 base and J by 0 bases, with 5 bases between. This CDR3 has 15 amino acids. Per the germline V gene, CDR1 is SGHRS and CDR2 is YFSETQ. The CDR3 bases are TGCGCCAGCAGCTTGACGAGCTCCTATAATTCACCCCTCCACTTT. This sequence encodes CASSLTSSYNSPLHF.

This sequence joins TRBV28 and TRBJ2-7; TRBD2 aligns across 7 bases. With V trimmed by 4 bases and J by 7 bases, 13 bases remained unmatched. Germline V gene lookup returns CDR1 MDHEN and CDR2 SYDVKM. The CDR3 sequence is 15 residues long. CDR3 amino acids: CASSSGGSLLGEQYF. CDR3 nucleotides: TGTGCCAGCAGTTCGGGCGGGAGTCTCCTGGGGGAGCAGTACTTC.

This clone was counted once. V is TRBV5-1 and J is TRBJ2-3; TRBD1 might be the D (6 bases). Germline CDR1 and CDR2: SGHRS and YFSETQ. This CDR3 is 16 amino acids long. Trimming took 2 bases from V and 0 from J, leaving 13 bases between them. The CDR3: CASSLSGTPSTDTQYF. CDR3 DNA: TGCGCCAGCAGCTTATCCGGGACACCGAGCACAGATACGCAGTATTTT. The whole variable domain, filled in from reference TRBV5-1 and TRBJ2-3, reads KAGVTQTPRYLIKTRGQQVTLSCSPISGHRSVSWYQQTPGQGLQFLFEYFSETQRNKGNFPGRFSGRQFSNSRSEMNVSTLELGDSALYLCASSLSGTPSTDTQYFGPGTRLTVL.

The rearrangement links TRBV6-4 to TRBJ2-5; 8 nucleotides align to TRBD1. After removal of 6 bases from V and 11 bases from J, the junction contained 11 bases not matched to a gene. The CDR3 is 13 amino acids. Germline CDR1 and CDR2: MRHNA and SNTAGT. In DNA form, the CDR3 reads TGTGCCAGCAGCTTGGACAGGGAGGCCAAGCAGTACTTC. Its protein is CASSLDREAKQYF.

CDR3 DNA sequence: TGCGCCAGCAGCCTCCGAGTAGAGGGGGTTATAGAGACCCAGTACTTC. Translating gives CASSLRVEGVIETQYF. V is TRBV4-1 and J is TRBJ2-5; TRBD1 is a possible D gene (6 bases). V was shortened by 4 bases and J by 4 bases, with 19 bases between the two germline ends. The CDR3 sequence is 16 residues long. Germline CDR1 MGHRA, CDR2 YSYEKL.

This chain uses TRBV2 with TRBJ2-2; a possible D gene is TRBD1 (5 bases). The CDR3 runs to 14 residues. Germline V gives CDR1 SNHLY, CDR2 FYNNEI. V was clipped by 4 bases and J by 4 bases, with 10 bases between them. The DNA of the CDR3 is TGTGCCAGCAGTGGACAGTTTGGCACCGGGGAGCTGTTTTTT. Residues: CASSGQFGTGELFF.

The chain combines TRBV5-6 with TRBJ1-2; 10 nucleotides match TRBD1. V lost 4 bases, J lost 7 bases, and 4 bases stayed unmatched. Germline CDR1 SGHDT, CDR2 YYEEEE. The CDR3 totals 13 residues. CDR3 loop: CASSLDRGLGYTF. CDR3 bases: TGTGCCAGCAGCCTAGACAGGGGGCTTGGCTACACCTTC.

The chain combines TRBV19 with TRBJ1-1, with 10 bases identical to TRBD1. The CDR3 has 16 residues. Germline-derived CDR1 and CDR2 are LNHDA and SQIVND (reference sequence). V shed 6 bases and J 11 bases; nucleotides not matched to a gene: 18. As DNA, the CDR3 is TGTGCCAGTAGGACGGACAGGGGGGAAACCGCCAGAGGGGCTTTCTTT. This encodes CASRTDRGETARGAFF.

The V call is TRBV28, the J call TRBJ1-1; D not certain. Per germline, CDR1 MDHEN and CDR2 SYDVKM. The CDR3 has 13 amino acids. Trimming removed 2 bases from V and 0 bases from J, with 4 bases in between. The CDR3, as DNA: TGTGCCAGCAGTTTACTATTGAACACTGAAGCTTTCTTT. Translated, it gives CASSLLLNTEAFF.

The CDR3 protein is CASSFFEAARETQYF. The CDR3, as DNA: TGTGCCAGCAGCTTCTTCGAAGCGGCTAGGGAGACGCAGTATTTT. The V call is TRBV13, the J call TRBJ2-3, with D perhaps TRBD2 (5 bases). Trimming took off 3 bases at V and 9 bases at J, with 19 bases between the two ends. Germline CDR1 reads PRHDT; CDR2 reads FYEKMQ (reference sequence). The CDR3 contains 15 residues.

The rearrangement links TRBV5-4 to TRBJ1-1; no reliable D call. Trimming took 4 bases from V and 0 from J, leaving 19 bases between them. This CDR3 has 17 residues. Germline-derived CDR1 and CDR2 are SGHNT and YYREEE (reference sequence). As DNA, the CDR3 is TGTGCCAGCAGCCGGGGAGGTCCAGCGAACATGAACACTGAAGCTTTCTTT. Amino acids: CASSRGGPANMNTEAFF.

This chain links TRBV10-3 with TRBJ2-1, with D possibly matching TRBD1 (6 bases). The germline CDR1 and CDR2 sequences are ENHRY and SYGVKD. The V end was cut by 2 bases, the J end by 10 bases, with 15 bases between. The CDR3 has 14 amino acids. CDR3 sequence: CAISEVAGAEEQFF. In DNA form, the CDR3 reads TGTGCCATCAGTGAGGTGGCAGGGGCGGAAGAGCAGTTCTTC.